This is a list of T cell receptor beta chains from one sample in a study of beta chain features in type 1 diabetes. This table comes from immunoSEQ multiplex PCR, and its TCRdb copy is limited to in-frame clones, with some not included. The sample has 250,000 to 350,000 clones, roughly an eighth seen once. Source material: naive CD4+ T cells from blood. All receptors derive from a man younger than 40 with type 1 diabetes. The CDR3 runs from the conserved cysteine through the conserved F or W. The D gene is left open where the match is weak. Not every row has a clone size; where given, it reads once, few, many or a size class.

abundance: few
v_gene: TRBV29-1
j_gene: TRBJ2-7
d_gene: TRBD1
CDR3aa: CSVEEGTGGRGQYF
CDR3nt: TGCAGCGTTGAGGAAGGGACAGGGGGTCGTGGGCAGTACTTC

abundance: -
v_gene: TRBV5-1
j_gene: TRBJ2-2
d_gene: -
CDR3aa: CASRSEVTNTGELFF
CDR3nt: TGCGCCAGCCGAAGCGAGGTAACGAACACCGGGGAGCTGTTTTTT

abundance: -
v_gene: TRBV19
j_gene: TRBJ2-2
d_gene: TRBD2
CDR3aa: CASSMLAANTGELFF
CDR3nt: TGTGCCAGTAGTATGCTAGCGGCGAACACCGGGGAGCTGTTTTTT

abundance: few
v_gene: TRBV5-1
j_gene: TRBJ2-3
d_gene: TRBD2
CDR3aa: CASSSTSFTADTQYF
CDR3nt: TGCGCCAGCAGCTCGACTAGCTTTACCGCGGATACGCAGTATTTT

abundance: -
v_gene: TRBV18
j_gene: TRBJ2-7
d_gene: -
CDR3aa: CASSPPGRSAVEQYF
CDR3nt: TGTGCCAGCTCACCACCGGGCCGGTCGGCCGTCGAGCAGTACTTC

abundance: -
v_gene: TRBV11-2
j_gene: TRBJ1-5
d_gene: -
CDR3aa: CASSRDISNQPQHF
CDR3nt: TGTGCCAGCAGCCGGGACATCAGCAATCAGCCCCAGCATTTT

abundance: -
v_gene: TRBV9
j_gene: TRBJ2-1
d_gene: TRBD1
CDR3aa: CASSLQTGRNEQFF
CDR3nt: TGTGCCAGCAGCCTACAGACAGGGCGGAATGAGCAGTTCTTC

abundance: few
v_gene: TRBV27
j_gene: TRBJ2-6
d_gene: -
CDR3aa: CASSFEGSGANVLTF
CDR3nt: TGTGCCAGCAGTTTTGAGGGCTCTGGGGCCAACGTCCTGACTTTC

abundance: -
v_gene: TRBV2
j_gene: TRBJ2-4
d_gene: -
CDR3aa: CASSPNSPGLEKNIQYF
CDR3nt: TGTGCCAGCAGTCCAAACTCCCCGGGACTGGAGAAAAACATTCAGTACTTC

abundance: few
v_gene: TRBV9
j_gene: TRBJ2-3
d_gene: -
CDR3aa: CASSVGGGQTTDTQYF
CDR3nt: TGTGCCAGCAGCGTCGGGGGGGGACAGACAACAGATACGCAGTATTTT

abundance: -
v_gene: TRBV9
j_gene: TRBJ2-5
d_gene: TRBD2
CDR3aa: CASSERTSGQETQYF
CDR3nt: TGTGCCAGCAGCGAGAGGACTAGCGGACAAGAGACCCAGTACTTC

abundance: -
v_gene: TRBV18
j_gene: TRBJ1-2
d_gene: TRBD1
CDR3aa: CASSPRGQATDGYTF
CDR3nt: TGTGCCAGCTCACCAAGGGGACAGGCAACGGATGGCTACACCTTC

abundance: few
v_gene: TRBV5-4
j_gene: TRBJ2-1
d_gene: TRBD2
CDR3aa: CASSPRTSGYNEQFF
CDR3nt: TGTGCCAGCAGCCCACGGACTAGCGGCTACAATGAGCAGTTCTTC

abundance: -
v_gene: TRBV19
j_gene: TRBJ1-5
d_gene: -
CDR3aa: CASSIEGSAQHF
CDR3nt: TGTGCCAGTAGTATCGAGGGATCAGCCCAGCATTTT

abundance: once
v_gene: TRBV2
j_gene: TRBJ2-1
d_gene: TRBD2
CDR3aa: CASTRSGGNEQFF
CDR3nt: TGTGCCAGCACTCGATCGGGGGGGAATGAGCAGTTCTTC

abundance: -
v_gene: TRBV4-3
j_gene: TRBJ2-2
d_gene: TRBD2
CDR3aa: CASSQDASGSRELFF
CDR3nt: TGCGCCAGCAGCCAAGATGCTAGCGGGAGCAGGGAGCTGTTTTTT

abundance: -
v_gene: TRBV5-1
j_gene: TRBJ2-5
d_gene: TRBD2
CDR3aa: CASSLEYAGGPRETQYF
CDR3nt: TGCGCCAGCAGCTTGGAGTACGCGGGAGGGCCCCGGGAGACCCAGTACTTC

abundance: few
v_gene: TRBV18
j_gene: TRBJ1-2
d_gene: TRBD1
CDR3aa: CASSPYTGTADYGYTF
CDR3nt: TGTGCCAGCTCACCTTATACCGGGACAGCAGACTATGGCTACACCTTC

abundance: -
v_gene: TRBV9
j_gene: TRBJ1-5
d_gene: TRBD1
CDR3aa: CASSATGNQPQHF
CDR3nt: TGTGCCAGCAGCGCGACAGGGAATCAGCCCCAGCATTTT

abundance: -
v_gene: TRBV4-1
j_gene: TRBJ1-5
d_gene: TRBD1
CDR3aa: CASSQGTGFGNQPQHF
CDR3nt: TGCGCCAGCAGCCAAGGGACAGGGTTCGGCAATCAGCCCCAGCATTTT

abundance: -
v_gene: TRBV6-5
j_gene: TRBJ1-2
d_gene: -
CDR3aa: CASSPRVSYYGYTF
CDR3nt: TGTGCCAGCAGTCCCAGGGTCTCGTACTATGGCTACACCTTC

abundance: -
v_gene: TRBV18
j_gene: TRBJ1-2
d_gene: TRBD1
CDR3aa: CASTNGQAYGYTF
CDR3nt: TGTGCCAGCACCAACGGACAGGCCTATGGCTACACCTTC

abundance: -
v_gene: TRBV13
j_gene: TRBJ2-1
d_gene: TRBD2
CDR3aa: CASSPPGLTVLNEQFF
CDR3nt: TGTGCCAGCAGCCCCCCGGGACTAACGGTACTCAATGAGCAGTTCTTC

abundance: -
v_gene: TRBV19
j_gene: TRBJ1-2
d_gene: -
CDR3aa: CASSLMTVSNYGYTF
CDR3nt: TGTGCCAGTAGTCTGATGACAGTCTCTAACTATGGCTACACCTTC

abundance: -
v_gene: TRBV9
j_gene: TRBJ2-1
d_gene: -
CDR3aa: CASGRAGTPYNEQFF
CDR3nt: TGTGCCAGCGGCCGTGCCGGGACACCCTACAATGAGCAGTTCTTC

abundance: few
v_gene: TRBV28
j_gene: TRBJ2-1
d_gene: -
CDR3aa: CASIPSQGKIGNEQFF
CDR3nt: TGTGCCAGCATCCCCTCCCAGGGTAAGATCGGCAATGAGCAGTTCTTC

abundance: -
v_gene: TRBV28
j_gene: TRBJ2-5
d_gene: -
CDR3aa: CASSLNREETQYF
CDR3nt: TGTGCCAGCAGTTTGAACAGAGAAGAGACCCAGTACTTC

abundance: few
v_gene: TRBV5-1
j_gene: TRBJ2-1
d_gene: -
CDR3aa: CASSRQAPYNEQFF
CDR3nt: TGCGCCAGCAGCCGACAGGCCCCCTACAATGAGCAGTTCTTC

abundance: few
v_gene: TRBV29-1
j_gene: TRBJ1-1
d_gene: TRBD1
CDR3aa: CSARTGGRTEAFF
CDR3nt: TGCAGCGCTCGGACAGGGGGTCGGACTGAAGCTTTCTTT

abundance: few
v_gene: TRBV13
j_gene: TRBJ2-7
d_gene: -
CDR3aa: CASSLAGLSSYEQYF
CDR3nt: TGTGCCAGCAGCTTAGCGGGACTTTCCTCCTACGAGCAGTACTTC

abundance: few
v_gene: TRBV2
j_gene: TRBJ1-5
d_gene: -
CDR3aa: CASSQDTSNQPQHF
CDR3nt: TGTGCCAGCAGTCAGGACACTAGCAATCAGCCCCAGCATTTT

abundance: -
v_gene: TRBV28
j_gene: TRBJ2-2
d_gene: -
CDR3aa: CASSTFWTDKNTGELFF
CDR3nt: TGTGCCAGCAGTACCTTTTGGACTGATAAAAACACCGGGGAGCTGTTTTTT

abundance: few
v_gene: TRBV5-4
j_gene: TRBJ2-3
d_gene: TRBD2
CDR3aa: CASTKGGTSGRRLTDTQYF
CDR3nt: TGTGCCAGCACCAAGGGTGGGACTAGCGGGAGACGGCTCACAGATACGCAGTATTTT

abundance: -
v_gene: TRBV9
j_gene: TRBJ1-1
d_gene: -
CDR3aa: CASSASTSMGTEAFF
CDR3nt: TGTGCCAGCAGCGCCTCGACATCGATGGGCACTGAAGCTTTCTTT

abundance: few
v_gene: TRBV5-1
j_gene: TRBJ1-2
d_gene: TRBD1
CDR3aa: CASSITGGEDGYTF
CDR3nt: TGCGCCAGCAGTATCACAGGGGGCGAGGATGGCTACACCTTC

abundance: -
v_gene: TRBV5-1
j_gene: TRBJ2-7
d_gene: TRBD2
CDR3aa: CASSRPSGTYEQYF
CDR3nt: TGCGCCAGCAGCAGGCCTAGCGGAACTTACGAGCAGTACTTC

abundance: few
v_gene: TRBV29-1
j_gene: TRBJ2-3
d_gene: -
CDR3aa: CSFMGSSSTDTQYF
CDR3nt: TGCAGCTTCATGGGCTCCTCTAGCACAGATACGCAGTATTTT

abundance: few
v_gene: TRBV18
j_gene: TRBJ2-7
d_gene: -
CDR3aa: CASSPPPGDREQYF
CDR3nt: TGTGCCAGCTCACCACCCCCAGGGGATCGCGAGCAGTACTTC

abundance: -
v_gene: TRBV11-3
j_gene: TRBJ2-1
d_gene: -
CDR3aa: CASSLGGETYNEQFF
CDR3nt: TGTGCCAGCAGCTTAGGCGGGGAAACCTACAATGAGCAGTTCTTC

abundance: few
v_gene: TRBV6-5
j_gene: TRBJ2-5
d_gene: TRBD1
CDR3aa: CASSYGGQLQETQYF
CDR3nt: TGTGCCAGCAGTTACGGGGGACAGTTACAAGAGACCCAGTACTTC

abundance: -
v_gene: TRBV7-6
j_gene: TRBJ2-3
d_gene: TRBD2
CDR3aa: CASSPTLLAGARDTQYF
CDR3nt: TGTGCCAGCAGCCCGACTCTACTAGCGGGAGCTAGAGATACGCAGTATTTT

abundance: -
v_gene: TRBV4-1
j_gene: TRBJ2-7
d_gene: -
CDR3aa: CASSHLGASSYEQYF
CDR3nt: TGCGCCAGCAGCCACCTAGGGGCGAGCTCCTACGAGCAGTACTTC

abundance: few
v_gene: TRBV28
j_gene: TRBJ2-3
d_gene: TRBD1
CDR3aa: CATILEGAGTQYF
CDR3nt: TGTGCCACTATTCTCGAGGGGGCCGGTACGCAGTATTTT

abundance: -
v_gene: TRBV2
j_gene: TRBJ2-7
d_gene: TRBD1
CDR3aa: CASSPTGLSYEQYF
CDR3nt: TGTGCCAGCAGTCCGACAGGGCTCTCCTACGAGCAGTACTTC

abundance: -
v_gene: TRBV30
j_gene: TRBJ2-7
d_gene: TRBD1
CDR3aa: CACKTGLGSYEQYF
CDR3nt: TGTGCCTGTAAGACAGGGCTGGGGTCCTACGAGCAGTACTTC